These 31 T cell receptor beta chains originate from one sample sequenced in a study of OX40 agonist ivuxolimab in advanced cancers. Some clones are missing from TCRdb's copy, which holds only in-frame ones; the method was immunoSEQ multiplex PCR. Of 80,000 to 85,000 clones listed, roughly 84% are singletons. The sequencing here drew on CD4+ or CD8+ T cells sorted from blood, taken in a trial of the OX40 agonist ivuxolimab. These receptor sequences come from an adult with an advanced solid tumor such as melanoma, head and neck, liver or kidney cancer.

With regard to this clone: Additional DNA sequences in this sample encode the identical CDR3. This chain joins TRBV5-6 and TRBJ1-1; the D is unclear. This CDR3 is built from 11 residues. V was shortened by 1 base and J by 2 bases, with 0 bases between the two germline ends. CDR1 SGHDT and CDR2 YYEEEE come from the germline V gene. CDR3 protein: CASSLNTEAFF. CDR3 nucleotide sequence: TGTGCCAGCAGCTTGAACACTGAAGCTTTCTTT.

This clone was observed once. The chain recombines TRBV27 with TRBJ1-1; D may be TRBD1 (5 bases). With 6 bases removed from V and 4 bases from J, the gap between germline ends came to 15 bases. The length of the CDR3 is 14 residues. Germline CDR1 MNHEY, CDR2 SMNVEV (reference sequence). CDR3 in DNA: TGTGCCAGCAGGACTGATCGGGGGGGCACTGAAGCTTTCTTT. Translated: CASRTDRGGTEAFF.

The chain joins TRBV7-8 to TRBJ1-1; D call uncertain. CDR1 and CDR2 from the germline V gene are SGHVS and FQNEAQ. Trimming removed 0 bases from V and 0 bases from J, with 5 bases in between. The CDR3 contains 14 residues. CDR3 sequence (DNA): TGTGCCAGCAGCTTAGCCGGGCTGAACACTGAAGCTTTCTTT. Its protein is CASSLAGLNTEAFF.

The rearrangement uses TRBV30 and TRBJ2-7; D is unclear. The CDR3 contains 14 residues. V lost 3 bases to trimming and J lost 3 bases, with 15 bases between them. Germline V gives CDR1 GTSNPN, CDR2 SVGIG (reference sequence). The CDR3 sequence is CAWRSLKTDYEQYF. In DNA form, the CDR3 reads TGTGCCTGGAGATCACTCAAAACCGACTACGAGCAGTACTTC.

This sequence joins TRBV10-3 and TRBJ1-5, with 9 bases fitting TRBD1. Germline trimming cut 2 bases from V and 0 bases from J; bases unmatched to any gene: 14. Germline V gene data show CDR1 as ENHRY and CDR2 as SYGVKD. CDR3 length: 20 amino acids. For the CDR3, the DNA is TGTGCCATCAGTGAGCCCGTCGGGACAGGGAGTCTATATAGCAATCAGCCCCAGCATTTT. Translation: CAISEPVGTGSLYSNQPQHF.

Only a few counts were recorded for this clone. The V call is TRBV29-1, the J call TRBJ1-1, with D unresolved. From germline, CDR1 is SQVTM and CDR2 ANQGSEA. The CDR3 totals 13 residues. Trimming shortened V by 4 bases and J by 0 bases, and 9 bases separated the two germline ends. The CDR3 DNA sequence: TGCAGCGTTGTGCTCAGCATGAACACTGAAGCTTTCTTT. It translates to CSVVLSMNTEAFF. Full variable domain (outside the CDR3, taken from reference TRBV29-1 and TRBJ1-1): SAVISQKPSRDICQRGTSLTIQCQVDSQVTMMFWYRQQPGQSLTLIATANQGSEATYESGFVIDKFPISRPNLTFSTLTVSNMSPEDSSIYLCSVVLSMNTEAFFGQGTRLTVV.

Here the CDR3 reads CASSLPRTSGTIDEQFF. In nucleotides, the CDR3 is TGCGCCAGCAGCCTACCCAGGACTAGCGGGACCATAGATGAGCAGTTCTTC. The chain uses TRBV5-1 and TRBJ2-1, with 12 bases aligning to TRBD2. Losses at the gene ends were 4 bases for V and 8 bases for J; bases not matched to a gene: 13. Germline lookup yields CDR1 SGHRS and CDR2 YFSETQ. The CDR3 totals 17 residues.

CDR3: CATSGLSYEQYF. The CDR3 region has the DNA TGTGCCACTAGCGGGCTCTCCTACGAGCAGTACTTC. This chain connects TRBV11-1 to TRBJ2-7; 8 bases are shared with TRBD2. This CDR3 is built from 12 residues. Per germline, CDR1 SGHAT and CDR2 FQDESV (reference sequence). The ends lost 10 bases at V and 0 bases at J; junction bases unmatched: 2.

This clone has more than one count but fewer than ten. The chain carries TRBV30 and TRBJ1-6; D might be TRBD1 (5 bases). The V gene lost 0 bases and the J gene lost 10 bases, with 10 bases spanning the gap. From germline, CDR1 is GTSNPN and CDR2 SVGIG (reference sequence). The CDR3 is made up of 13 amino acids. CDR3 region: CAWSVVRGSPLHF. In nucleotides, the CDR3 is TGTGCCTGGAGTGTGGTCCGGGGGTCACCCCTCCACTTT.

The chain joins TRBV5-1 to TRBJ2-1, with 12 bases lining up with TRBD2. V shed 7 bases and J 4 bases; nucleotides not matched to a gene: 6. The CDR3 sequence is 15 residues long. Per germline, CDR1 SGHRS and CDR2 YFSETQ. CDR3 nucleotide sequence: TGCGCCAGCGGGCTAGCGGGGGGGCGGTACAATGAGCAGTTCTTC. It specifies CASGLAGGRYNEQFF.

CDR3 region: CASSEYSRTSGTYEQYF. CDR3 nucleotide sequence: TGCGCCAGCAGTGAATATTCTAGGACTAGCGGGACCTACGAGCAGTACTTC. V is TRBV10-1 and J is TRBJ2-7, with 12 bases matching TRBD2. The CDR3 is made up of 17 amino acids. Germline V gene data show CDR1 as WNHNN and CDR2 as SYGVQD (reference sequence). Trimming took 3 bases from V and 2 from J; bases not matched to a gene: 8.

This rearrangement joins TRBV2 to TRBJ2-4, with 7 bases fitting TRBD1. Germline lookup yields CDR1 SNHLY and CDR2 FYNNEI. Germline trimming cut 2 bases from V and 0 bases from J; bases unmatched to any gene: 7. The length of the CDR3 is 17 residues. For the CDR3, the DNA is TGTGCCAGCAGTGAACGGACAGGCACCCTAGCCAAAAACATTCAGTACTTC. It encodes CASSERTGTLAKNIQYF.

The CDR3 DNA sequence: TGTGCCAGCTCGGATGCCAGCCGGTTCCATCAGCCCCAGCATTTT. Encoded protein: CASSDASRFHQPQHF. The chain employs TRBV6-1 and TRBJ1-5; no definite D call. The V gene's germline CDR1 is MNHNS and CDR2 SASEGT. This CDR3 is built from 15 residues. The V gene lost 8 bases and the J gene lost 5 bases, with 19 bases spanning the gap.

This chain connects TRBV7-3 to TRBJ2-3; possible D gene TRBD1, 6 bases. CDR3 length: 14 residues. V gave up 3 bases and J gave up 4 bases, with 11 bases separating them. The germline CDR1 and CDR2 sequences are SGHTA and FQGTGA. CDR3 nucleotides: TGTGCCAGCAGCTTGGCCTCAGGGGCAGATACGCAGTATTTT. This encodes CASSLASGADTQYF.

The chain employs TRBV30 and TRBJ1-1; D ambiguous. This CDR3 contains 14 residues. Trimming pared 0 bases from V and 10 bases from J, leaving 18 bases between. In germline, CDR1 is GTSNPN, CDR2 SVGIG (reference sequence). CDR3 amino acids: CAWSVRPGRERAFF. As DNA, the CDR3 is TGTGCCTGGAGTGTTCGGCCTGGGAGGGAACGAGCTTTCTTT. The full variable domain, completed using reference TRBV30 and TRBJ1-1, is SQTIHQWPATLVQPVGSPLSLECTVEGTSNPNLYWYRQAAGRGLQLLFYSVGIGQISSEVPQNLSASRPQDRQFILSSKKLLLSDSGFYLCAWSVRPGRERAFFGQGTRLTVV.

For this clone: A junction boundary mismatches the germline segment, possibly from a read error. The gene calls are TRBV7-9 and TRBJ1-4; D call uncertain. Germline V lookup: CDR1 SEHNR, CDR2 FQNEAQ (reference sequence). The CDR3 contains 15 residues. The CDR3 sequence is CAGSSWTHLGEKLFF. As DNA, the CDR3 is TGTGCCGGCAGCTCATGGACTCACTTAGGGGAAAAACTGTTTTTT.

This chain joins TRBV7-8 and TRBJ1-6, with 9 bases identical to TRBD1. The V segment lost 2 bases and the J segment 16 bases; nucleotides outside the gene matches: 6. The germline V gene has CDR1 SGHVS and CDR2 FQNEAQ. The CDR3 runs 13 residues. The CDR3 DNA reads TGTGCCAGCAGCTTAAAAGCGGACAGGGGACTCCACTTT. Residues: CASSLKADRGLHF.

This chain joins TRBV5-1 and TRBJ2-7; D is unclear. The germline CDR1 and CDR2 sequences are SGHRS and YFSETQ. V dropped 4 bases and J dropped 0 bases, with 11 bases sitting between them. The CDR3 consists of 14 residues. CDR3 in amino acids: CASSPVGFSYEQYF. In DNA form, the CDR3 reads TGCGCCAGCAGCCCCGTTGGGTTCTCCTACGAGCAGTACTTC.

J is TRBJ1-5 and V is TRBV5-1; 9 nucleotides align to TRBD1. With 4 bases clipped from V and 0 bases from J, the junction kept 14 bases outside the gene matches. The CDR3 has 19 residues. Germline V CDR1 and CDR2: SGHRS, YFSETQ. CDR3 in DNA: TGCGCCAGCAGCCCGCGACCTACAGGGGGCACGGATAGCAATCAGCCCCAGCATTTT. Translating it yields CASSPRPTGGTDSNQPQHF.

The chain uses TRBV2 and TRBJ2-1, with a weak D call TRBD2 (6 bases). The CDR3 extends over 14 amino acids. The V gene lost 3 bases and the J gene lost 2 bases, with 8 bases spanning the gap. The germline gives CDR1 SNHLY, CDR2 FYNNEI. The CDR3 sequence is CASSDPGAYNEQFF. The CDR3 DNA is TGTGCCAGCAGTGATCCGGGAGCCTACAATGAGCAGTTCTTC.

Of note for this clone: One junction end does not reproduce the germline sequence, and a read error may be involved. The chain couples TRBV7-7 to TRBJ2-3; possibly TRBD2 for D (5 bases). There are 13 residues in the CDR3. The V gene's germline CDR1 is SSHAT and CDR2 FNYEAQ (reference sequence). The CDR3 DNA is TGTGCTAGCAGCCCGGGAAACCTTGATACGCAGTATTTT. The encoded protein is CASSPGNLDTQYF.

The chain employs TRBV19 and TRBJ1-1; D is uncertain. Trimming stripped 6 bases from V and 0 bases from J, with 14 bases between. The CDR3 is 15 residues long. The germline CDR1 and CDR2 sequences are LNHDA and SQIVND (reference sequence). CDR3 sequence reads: CASRTQPTMNTEAFF. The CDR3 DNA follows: TGTGCCAGTAGGACCCAGCCAACCATGAACACTGAAGCTTTCTTT.

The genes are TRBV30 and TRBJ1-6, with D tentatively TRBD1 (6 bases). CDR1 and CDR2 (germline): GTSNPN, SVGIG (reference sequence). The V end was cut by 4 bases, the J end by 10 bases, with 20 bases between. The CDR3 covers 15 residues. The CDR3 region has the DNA TGTGCCTGGAACGGAGGGGGGGGTATTGGGTCACCCCTCCACTTT. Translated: CAWNGGGGIGSPLHF.

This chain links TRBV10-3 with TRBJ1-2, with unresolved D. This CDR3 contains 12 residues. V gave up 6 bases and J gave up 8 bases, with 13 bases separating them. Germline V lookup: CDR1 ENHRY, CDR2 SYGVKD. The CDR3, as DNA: TGTGCCATCAGCGAACATCCCCCGGGCTACACCTTC. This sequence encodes CAISEHPPGYTF.

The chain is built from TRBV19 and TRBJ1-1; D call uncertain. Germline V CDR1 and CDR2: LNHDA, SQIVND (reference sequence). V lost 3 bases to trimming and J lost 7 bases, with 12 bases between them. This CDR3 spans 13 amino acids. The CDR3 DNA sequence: TGTGCCAGTAGTATGGGGAGCATTGGTGAAGCTTTCTTT. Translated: CASSMGSIGEAFF.

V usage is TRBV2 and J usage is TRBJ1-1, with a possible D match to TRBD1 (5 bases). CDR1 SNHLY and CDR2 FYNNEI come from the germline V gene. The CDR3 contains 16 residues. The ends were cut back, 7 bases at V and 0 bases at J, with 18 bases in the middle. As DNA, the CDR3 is TGTGCCAGCACCGAGGATCGGGGCGGGATGAACACTGAAGCTTTCTTT. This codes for CASTEDRGGMNTEAFF.

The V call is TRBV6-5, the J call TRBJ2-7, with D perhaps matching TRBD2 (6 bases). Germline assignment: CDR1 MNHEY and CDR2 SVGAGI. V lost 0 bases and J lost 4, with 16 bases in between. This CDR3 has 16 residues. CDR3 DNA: TGTGCCAGCAGTTACTCGTTCGCGGGATCGATTTACGAGCAGTACTTC. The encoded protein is CASSYSFAGSIYEQYF.

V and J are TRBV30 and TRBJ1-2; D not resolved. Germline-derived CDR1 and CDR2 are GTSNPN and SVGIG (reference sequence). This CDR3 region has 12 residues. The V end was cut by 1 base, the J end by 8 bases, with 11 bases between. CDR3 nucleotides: TGTGCCTGGAGTGGGACGGCGAGGGGCTACACCTTC. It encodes CAWSGTARGYTF.

DNA of the CDR3: TGTGCCAGCAGCTTAGCCTCCGGAGGGTTATATGGCTACACCTTC. It yields the protein CASSLASGGLYGYTF. The rearrangement joins TRBV7-2 to TRBJ1-2; D not certain. The CDR3 runs to 15 residues. CDR1 and CDR2 from the germline V gene are SGHTA and FQGNSA. With 0 bases removed from V and 5 bases from J, the gap between germline ends came to 13 bases.

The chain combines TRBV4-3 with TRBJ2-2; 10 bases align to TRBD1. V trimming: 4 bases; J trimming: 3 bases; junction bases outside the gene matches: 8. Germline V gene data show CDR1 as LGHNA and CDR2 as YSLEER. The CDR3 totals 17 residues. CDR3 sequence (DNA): TGCGCCAGCAGCCCATACGGGACAGGGGCCGACACCGGGGAGCTGTTTTTT. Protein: CASSPYGTGADTGELFF.

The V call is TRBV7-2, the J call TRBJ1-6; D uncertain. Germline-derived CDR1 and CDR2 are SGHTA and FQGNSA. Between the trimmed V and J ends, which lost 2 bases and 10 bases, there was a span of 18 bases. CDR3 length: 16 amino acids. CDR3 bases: TGTGCCAGCAGCTTAAATCGTGGAGGGTTAGGATCACCCCTCCACTTT. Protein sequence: CASSLNRGGLGSPLHF.